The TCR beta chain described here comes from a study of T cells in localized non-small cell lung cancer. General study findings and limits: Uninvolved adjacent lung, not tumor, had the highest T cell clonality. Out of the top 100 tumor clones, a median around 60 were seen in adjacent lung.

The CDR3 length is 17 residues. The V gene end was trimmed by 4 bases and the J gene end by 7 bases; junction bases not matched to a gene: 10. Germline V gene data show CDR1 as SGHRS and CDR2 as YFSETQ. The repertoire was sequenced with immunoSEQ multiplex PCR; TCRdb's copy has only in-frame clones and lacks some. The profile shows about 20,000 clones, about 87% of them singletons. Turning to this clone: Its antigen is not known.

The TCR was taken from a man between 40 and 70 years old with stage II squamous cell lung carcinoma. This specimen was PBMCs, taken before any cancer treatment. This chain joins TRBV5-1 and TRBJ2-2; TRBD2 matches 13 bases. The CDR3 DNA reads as TGCGCCAGCAGCCCAGGACTAGCGGGAGATGTCCGCGGGGAGCTGTTTTTT. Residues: CASSPGLAGDVRGELFF.